These 9 T cell receptor beta chains share one sample of origin, sequenced in a study of early T cells in non-severe SARS-CoV-2 infection. Each CDR3 protein is one row after TCRdb ran MiXCR on the 5' RACE reads. This sample carries about 67,000 distinct CDR3 sequences, 9.5% to 13% of them seen once, and the ten largest clones take 3.5% to 4%. The sequenced sample was whole blood. These receptors originate from an adult who was a healthcare worker with PCR-confirmed SARS-CoV-2 infection or an uninfected control (not recorded which).

This clonotype has at least ten counts. This chain connects TRBV7-3 to TRBJ2-3; 9 nucleotides line up with TRBD2. V shed 2 bases and J 3 bases; nucleotides not matched to a gene: 3. Germline CDR1 and CDR2: SGHTA and FQGTGA. CDR3 size: 15 residues. CDR3 in amino acids: CASSLYSGRTDTQYF. In nucleotides, the CDR3 is TGTGCCAGCAGCTTATACAGCGGGAGGACAGATACGCAGTATTTT.

This clonotype was picked up many times. The V gene is TRBV12-3 or TRBV12-4, the J gene TRBJ1-5; 9 bases agree with TRBD1. Losses at the gene ends were 6 bases for V and 6 bases for J; bases not matched to a gene: 9. This CDR3 has 15 residues. The CDR3 DNA is TGTGCCAGCAGCCCCCGGGACAGGGCCTTTCAGCCCCAGCATTTT. Its translation is CASSPRDRAFQPQHF.

This clonotype was recorded many times. V gene TRBV12-3 or TRBV12-4 combines with J gene TRBJ1-1; D is ambiguous. Between the trimmed V and J ends, which lost 2 bases and 7 bases, there was a span of 8 bases. The CDR3 has 12 amino acids. The CDR3 loop reads CASSLRADEAFF. The CDR3 DNA reads as TGTGCCAGCAGTTTAAGGGCGGATGAAGCTTTCTTT.

This clonotype was counted many times. The rearrangement joins TRBV13 to TRBJ2-1; 13 bases agree with TRBD2. Germline CDR1 is PRHDT and CDR2 is FYEKMQ (reference sequence). J gave up 8 bases and V 2 bases, and 3 bases lay outside the gene matches. This CDR3 has 15 residues. CDR3 sequence reads: CASSLTSGGAYEQFF. CDR3 bases: TGTGCCAGCAGCTTAACTAGCGGGGGGGCTTATGAGCAGTTCTTC.

This chain joins TRBV13 and TRBJ1-1; TRBD1 agrees at 9 bases. CDR1 and CDR2 from the germline V gene are PRHDT and FYEKMQ (reference sequence). The CDR3 runs 13 residues. The V gene end was trimmed by 3 bases and the J gene end by 8 bases; junction bases not matched to a gene: 4. The DNA for the CDR3 is TGTGCCAGCAGCTTCCGGGACAGGGTAGAAGCTTTCTTT. Translating gives CASSFRDRVEAFF.

This sequence joins TRBV19 and TRBJ2-5, with D unresolved. V was cut by 3 bases and J by 5 bases, with 4 bases left in between. The CDR3 is 11 amino acids. Per germline, CDR1 LNHDA and CDR2 SQIVND (reference sequence). The CDR3 here is CASSMSETQYF. Written as DNA, the CDR3 is TGTGCCAGTAGTATGTCGGAGACCCAGTACTTC.

At least ten counts were recorded for this clonotype. V is TRBV2 and J is TRBJ2-5, with 11 bases aligning to TRBD1. After removal of 6 bases from V and 2 bases from J, the junction contained 2 bases not matched to a gene. The CDR3 extends over 14 amino acids. CDR1 and CDR2 from the germline V gene are SNHLY and FYNNEI. The CDR3 sequence: CASSRDRGQETQYF. In DNA form, the CDR3 reads TGTGCCAGCAGCCGGGACAGGGGGCAAGAGACCCAGTACTTC.

This clonotype was observed a handful of times. J is TRBJ2-5 and V is TRBV7-2; D remains unclear. Germline V lookup: CDR1 SGHTA, CDR2 FQGNSA. CDR3 length: 15 residues. The germline V and J ends were trimmed by 5 bases and 5 bases, with 18 bases remaining between them. The CDR3 reads CASSPLTFPRETQYF. The CDR3 nucleotides read TGTGCCAGCAGCCCCTTGACATTCCCCCGGGAGACCCAGTACTTC.

This clonotype has a count of ten or more. This sequence joins TRBV4-1 and TRBJ1-1; possibly TRBD1 for D (6 bases). V was cut by 1 base and J by 7 bases, with 19 bases left in between. Per the germline V gene, CDR1 is MGHRA and CDR2 is YSYEKL. The CDR3 loop spans 16 amino acids. CDR3 in DNA: TGCGCCAGCAGCCAAGTCTTTGCAGGGGCGGCCTATGAAGCTTTCTTT. This sequence encodes CASSQVFAGAAYEAFF.